The 16 T cell receptor beta chains presented below share a single source sample, sequenced in a study of neurological immune-mediated disorders. TCRdb processed the 5' RACE reads anew with MiXCR; each CDR3 protein has one entry. The table has some 83,000 distinct CDR3 sequences, 2.6% seen once. The sample was PBMCs. These receptor sequences come from a woman aged 25 to 45 with multiple sclerosis.

There are many counts of this clonotype. This chain links TRBV5-6 with TRBJ2-1; D perhaps matches TRBD1 (6 bases). The CDR3 totals 15 residues. Trimming removed 1 base at V and 6 bases at J, with 14 bases between. CDR1 is SGHDT and CDR2 is YYEEEE in the germline V gene. In nucleotides, the CDR3 is TGTGCCAGCAGCTTGACAGGGATGGTTCGCAATGAGCAGTTCTTC. Translated: CASSLTGMVRNEQFF.

Many counts were recorded for this clonotype. This chain connects TRBV28 to TRBJ1-5; the D is unclear. The CDR3 loop spans 12 amino acids. The germline V gene has CDR1 MDHEN and CDR2 SYDVKM. The germline V and J ends were trimmed by 6 bases and 11 bases, with 14 bases remaining between them. The CDR3 coding sequence is TGTGCCAGCAGCCTCGGAGGTGGGGCCCAGCATTTT. The encoded protein is CASSLGGGAQHF. Complete variable domain (other parts from reference TRBV28 and TRBJ1-5): DVKVTQSSRYLVKRTGEKVFLECVQDMDHENMFWYRQDPGLGLRLIYFSYDVKMKEKGDIPEGYSVSREKKERFSLILESASTNQTSMYLCASSLGGGAQHFGDGTRLSIL.

At least ten counts were recorded for this clonotype. The chain has TRBV7-9 and TRBJ1-2; tentative D call: TRBD1 (5 bases). The CDR3 consists of 15 residues. Trimming stripped 4 bases from V and 1 base from J, with 13 bases between. Germline V lookup: CDR1 SEHNR, CDR2 FQNEAQ (reference sequence). The CDR3 reads CASSSGTEDNYGYTF. The DNA for the CDR3 is TGTGCCAGCAGCTCCGGGACCGAGGATAACTATGGCTACACCTTC.

This clonotype was detected many times. The chain has TRBV5-1 and TRBJ2-1; tentatively, D is TRBD2 (6 bases). The germline V and J ends were trimmed by 2 bases and 0 bases, with 6 bases remaining between them. Looked up from germline, CDR1 is SGHRS and CDR2 is YFSETQ. The CDR3 sequence is 14 residues long. CDR3 nucleotides: TGCGCCAGCAGCTTAGCGGGCTCCTACAATGAGCAGTTCTTC. Encoded protein: CASSLAGSYNEQFF.

This clonotype was seen repeatedly, ten times or more. The genes are TRBV3-1 and TRBJ2-3; TRBD2 aligns across 15 bases. The CDR3 contains 17 residues. Germline CDR1 LGHDT, CDR2 YNNKEL (reference sequence). The J segment lost 6 bases and the V segment lost 2 bases, leaving 6 bases of the junction unmatched. The CDR3 protein is CASSQIPGLAGGDTQYF. CDR3 nucleotides: TGTGCCAGCAGCCAAATTCCGGGACTAGCGGGAGGTGATACGCAGTATTTT.

This clonotype was counted ten times or more. The J gene is TRBJ2-3, the V gene TRBV14; possible D gene TRBD1, 8 bases. The V gene lost 1 base and the J gene lost 4 bases, with 15 bases spanning the gap. The length of the CDR3 is 16 residues. Germline V lookup: CDR1 SGHDN, CDR2 FVKESK. The CDR3 bases are TGTGCCAGCAGCCAAGTTTTCACAGGGGGGGCAGATACGCAGTATTTT. It is translated as CASSQVFTGGADTQYF.

This clonotype was detected many times. This rearrangement joins TRBV19 to TRBJ2-2; D not certain. The CDR3 loop spans 15 amino acids. CDR1 and CDR2 (germline): LNHDA, SQIVND (reference sequence). V was pared by 2 bases and J by 2 bases, with 9 bases between. The CDR3 coding sequence is TGTGCCAGTAGTATAATGGCAGATAACACCGGGGAGCTGTTTTTT. Translated, it gives CASSIMADNTGELFF.

This clonotype occurred many times. The rearrangement links TRBV6-5 to TRBJ2-3, with 7 bases matching TRBD2. CDR3 size: 15 residues. The trim removed 3 bases at V and 2 bases at J, leaving 5 bases unmatched. The germline gives CDR1 MNHEY, CDR2 SVGAGI. The DNA for the CDR3 is TGTGCCAGCAGTTATGCGGGGGAGCCCACAGATACGCAGTATTTT. It yields the protein CASSYAGEPTDTQYF.

This clonotype was seen many times. The rearrangement links TRBV3-1 to TRBJ2-2; D is uncertain. Trimming stripped 1 base from V and 6 bases from J, with 6 bases between. CDR3 size: 13 residues. Germline assignment: CDR1 LGHDT and CDR2 YNNKEL (reference sequence). The DNA of the CDR3 is TGTGCCAGCAGCCAAGGGGCGGCCGGGGAGCTGTTTTTT. Translated: CASSQGAAGELFF.

Ten or more counts support this clonotype. CDR3 sequence: CASRPVGREQYF. The CDR3 nucleotides read TGTGCCAGCAGGCCCGTGGGCCGCGAGCAGTACTTC. The J gene is TRBJ2-7, the V gene TRBV7-8, with D unresolved. Germline loops: CDR1 SGHVS, CDR2 FQNEAQ. The CDR3 contains 12 residues. Trimming took 6 bases from V and 6 from J, leaving 12 bases between them.

At least ten counts were recorded for this clonotype. This chain links TRBV24-1 with TRBJ2-5, with TRBD2 matching 15 bases. There are 16 residues in the CDR3. With 5 bases clipped from V and 4 bases from J, the junction kept 4 bases outside the gene matches. Per germline, CDR1 KGHDR and CDR2 SFDVKD. The CDR3 spells CATSGGTSGRSETQYF. As DNA, the CDR3 is TGTGCCACCAGTGGCGGGACTAGCGGGAGGTCAGAGACCCAGTACTTC.

This clonotype occurred many times. The CDR3 DNA reads TGTGCCATCAGTTCAGGATACTATTCACCCCTCCACTTT. Protein: CAISSGYYSPLHF. The gene calls are TRBV10-3 and TRBJ1-6; D is ambiguous. The germline CDR1 and CDR2 sequences are ENHRY and SYGVKD. With 5 bases removed from V and 8 bases from J, the gap between germline ends came to 10 bases. The CDR3 runs 13 residues.

There are a few counts of this clonotype. The rearrangement links TRBV28 to TRBJ2-7; D is perhaps TRBD2 (6 bases). V was clipped by 6 bases and J by 3 bases, with 18 bases between them. From germline, CDR1 is MDHEN and CDR2 SYDVKM. CDR3 length: 15 residues. The chain's CDR3 is CASSPTGAPNYEQYF. CDR3 DNA sequence: TGTGCCAGCAGCCCTACGGGAGCGCCGAACTACGAGCAGTACTTC.

This clonotype was detected ten times or more. The gene calls are TRBV29-1 and TRBJ2-3; D is unresolved. Germline CDR1 SQVTM, CDR2 ANQGSEA. Trimming removed 4 bases from V and 6 bases from J, with 8 bases in between. The length of the CDR3 is 11 residues. For the CDR3, the DNA is TGCAGCGTTGGACCCTTGGATACGCAGTATTTT. It specifies CSVGPLDTQYF.

The table lists this clonotype with many counts. The chain carries TRBV29-1 and TRBJ2-5; D tentatively reads TRBD1 or TRBD2 (5 bases each). CDR1 and CDR2 (germline): SQVTM, ANQGSEA. This CDR3 spans 12 amino acids. V lost 7 bases and J lost 4, with 13 bases in between. For the CDR3, the DNA is TGCAGCGGAATGAGGGACGGAGAGACCCAGTACTTC. It is translated as CSGMRDGETQYF.

This clonotype was picked up many times. This chain links TRBV12-3 or TRBV12-4 with TRBJ1-1; D not resolved. V was clipped by 3 bases and J by 7 bases, with 9 bases between them. CDR3 length: 12 amino acids. The CDR3 here is CASSLRDLEAFF. CDR3 DNA sequence: TGTGCCAGCAGTTTGCGCGACCTTGAAGCTTTCTTT.